Presented here are 30 T cell receptor beta chains from one specimen sequenced in a study of neurological immune-mediated disorders. TCRdb used MiXCR to reprocess the 5' RACE reads, holding one entry per CDR3 protein. Here the sample spans some 86,000 distinct CDR3 sequences, just over 2.5% being singletons. The sample comprised PBMCs. These receptors were taken from a young woman with multiple sclerosis.

This clonotype was seen repeatedly, ten times or more. This sequence joins TRBV6-2 or TRBV6-3 and TRBJ2-1; 7 positions agree with TRBD2. This CDR3 has 18 amino acids. V lost 5 bases, J lost 2 bases, and 15 bases stayed unmatched. Germline V gene data show CDR1 as MNHEY and CDR2 as SVGEGT. CDR3 region: CASSPPISLAGAYNEQFF. The CDR3 bases are TGTGCCAGCAGTCCTCCAATATCACTGGCGGGAGCCTACAATGAGCAGTTCTTC.

The table lists this clonotype with many counts. The gene calls are TRBV27 and TRBJ2-7; the D is unclear. The CDR3 length is 14 residues. V lost 2 bases, J lost 3 bases, and 11 bases lay in between. Germline CDR1 reads MNHEY; CDR2 reads SMNVEV (reference sequence). The CDR3 DNA follows: TGTGCCAGCAGTTTAGTAGCCTTGGGCTACGAGCAGTACTTC. This gives the protein CASSLVALGYEQYF.

The sample holds many counts of this clonotype. The chain links TRBV20-1 to TRBJ1-1; D perhaps matches TRBD1 (5 bases). Germline CDR1 DFQATT, CDR2 SNEGSKA (reference sequence). Trimming took 3 bases from V and 5 from J, leaving 16 bases between them. This CDR3 comprises 14 residues. The CDR3 region is CSASEGSGNTEAFF. The CDR3 nucleotides read TGCAGTGCTAGCGAGGGGAGCGGTAATACTGAAGCTTTCTTT.

Comment on this clonotype: A much larger clone lies a single base off, so this may be a read error. V is TRBV11-3 and J is TRBJ2-5; the D is unclear. The CDR3 loop spans 13 amino acids. CDR1 SGHNT and CDR2 YENEEA come from the germline V gene. This CDR3 reads CASSSDRKETPYF. CDR3 DNA: TGTGCCAGCAGCTCCGACCGTAAAGAGACCCCGTACTTC.

This clonotype was counted at least ten times. V and J are TRBV7-2 and TRBJ2-5; a weak D match, TRBD2 (5 bases). Germline V gene lookup returns CDR1 SGHTA and CDR2 FQGNSA. V dropped 1 base and J dropped 0 bases, with 12 bases sitting between them. The CDR3 is 16 amino acids. The CDR3 is CASSLGILRDQETQYF. The CDR3 DNA follows: TGTGCCAGCAGCTTAGGGATCCTGAGGGACCAAGAGACCCAGTACTTC. The full variable domain, rest sourced from reference TRBV7-2 and TRBJ2-5, is GAGVSQSPSNKVTEKGKDVELRCDPISGHTALYWYRQSLGQGLEFLIYFQGNSAPDKSGLPSDRFSAERTGGSVSTLTIQRTQQEDSAVYLCASSLGILRDQETQYFGPGTRLLVL.

This clonotype has at least ten counts. The chain links TRBV12-3 or TRBV12-4 to TRBJ2-1, with 8 positions matching TRBD1. The V and J ends lost 4 bases and 10 bases, in that order; junction bases with no gene match: 3. The CDR3 is 12 amino acids. The CDR3 nucleotides read TGTGCCAGCAGTTCAGGGGGCCAGGAGCAGTTCTTC. Its translation: CASSSGGQEQFF.

This clonotype was picked up many times. J is TRBJ2-5 and V is TRBV6-6; D unresolved. Germline V gives CDR1 MNHNY, CDR2 SVGAGI (reference sequence). Trimming shortened V by 2 bases and J by 5 bases, and 9 bases separated the two germline ends. The CDR3 has 13 residues. Written as DNA, the CDR3 is TGTGCCAGCAGTTACGATGCGCCGGAGACCCAGTACTTC. Its protein is CASSYDAPETQYF.

The table lists this clonotype with many counts. DNA of the CDR3: TGTGCCAGCAGCTCGCGGACTAGCGATCCAGATACGCAGTATTTT. Translated: CASSSRTSDPDTQYF. The chain employs TRBV5-6 and TRBJ2-3; 9 bases are shared with TRBD2. Germline assignment: CDR1 SGHDT and CDR2 YYEEEE. Unmatched junction bases numbered 6, after V lost 3 bases and J lost 4 bases. CDR3 length equals 15 residues.

This clonotype was detected many times. This sequence joins TRBV27 and TRBJ2-7; TRBD2 is a possible D gene (6 bases). The CDR3 is made up of 13 amino acids. Germline V lookup: CDR1 MNHEY, CDR2 SMNVEV (reference sequence). V gave up 4 bases and J gave up 5 bases, with 12 bases separating them. The chain's CDR3 is CASSYGGADEQYF. The CDR3 DNA reads TGTGCCAGCAGTTACGGGGGAGCCGACGAGCAGTACTTC.

At least ten counts were recorded for this clonotype. V is TRBV9 and J is TRBJ1-5; D is possibly TRBD1 (5 bases). The CDR3 is made up of 13 amino acids. The germline gives CDR1 SGDLS, CDR2 YYNGEE. V was clipped by 0 bases and J by 7 bases, with 8 bases between them. The CDR3 DNA is TGTGCCAGCAGCGTAGATGGGGACCAGCCCCAGCATTTT. Translating it yields CASSVDGDQPQHF.

This clonotype was counted ten times or more. This sequence joins TRBV19 and TRBJ1-5, with D unclear. The CDR3 is 15 amino acids. Between the trimmed V and J ends, which lost 9 bases and 0 bases, there was a span of 15 bases. Germline CDR1 reads LNHDA; CDR2 reads SQIVND (reference sequence). CDR3 DNA: TGTGCCAGCGAACGGGCCCTTTATAGCAATCAGCCCCAGCATTTT. It specifies CASERALYSNQPQHF.

This clonotype was counted many times. V usage is TRBV28 and J usage is TRBJ2-1, with 8 bases aligning to TRBD2. Per germline, CDR1 MDHEN and CDR2 SYDVKM. V lost 4 bases to trimming and J lost 0 bases; unmatched junction nucleotides: 8. This CDR3 region has 17 residues. The CDR3 DNA follows: TGTGCCAGCAGTTCCCGGACTAGCTGGAGCTCCTACAATGAGCAGTTCTTC. It codes for CASSSRTSWSSYNEQFF.

This clonotype was recorded many times. The rearrangement joins TRBV9 to TRBJ1-1; tentative D call: TRBD1 (6 bases). Trimming cost V 2 bases and J 5 bases, with 19 bases left between them. Per the germline V gene, CDR1 is SGDLS and CDR2 is YYNGEE. CDR3 length: 16 residues. The DNA for the CDR3 is TGTGCCAGCAGCGTCGCGGACAGTGCTCCTTCTACTGAAGCTTTCTTT. Protein: CASSVADSAPSTEAFF.

This clonotype was observed at least ten times. CDR3 DNA: TGCGCCAGCAGCTTGGGTACTGCCACTGGAAACACCATATATTTT. It yields the protein CASSLGTATGNTIYF. This sequence joins TRBV5-1 and TRBJ1-3; no definite D call. The CDR3 is made up of 15 amino acids. Germline assignment: CDR1 SGHRS and CDR2 YFSETQ. The ends were cut back, 0 bases at V and 2 bases at J, with 9 bases in the middle. The variable domain in full, with the rest retrieved from reference TRBV5-1 and TRBJ1-3, is KAGVTQTPRYLIKTRGQQVTLSCSPISGHRSVSWYQQTPGQGLQFLFEYFSETQRNKGNFPGRFSGRQFSNSRSEMNVSTLELGDSALYLCASSLGTATGNTIYFGEGSWLTVV.

This clonotype showed up just a few times. This may come from a read error, since a much larger clone is one base off. This chain joins TRBV20-1 and TRBJ1-2; perhaps TRBD1 as D (5 bases). CDR1 DFQATT and CDR2 SNEGSKA come from the germline V gene (reference sequence). The length of the CDR3 is 13 residues. The CDR3 DNA reads TGCAGTGCCCCCGCCCCCGGGACGGCCATTAAAGCCTTC. Protein sequence: CSAPAPGTAIKAF.

This clonotype was seen at least ten times. The rearrangement uses TRBV10-3 and TRBJ1-4, with D possibly TRBD1 on 6 matching bases. The length of the CDR3 is 15 residues. Between the trimmed V and J ends, which lost 4 bases and 5 bases, there was a span of 14 bases. Looked up from germline, CDR1 is ENHRY and CDR2 is SYGVKD. The CDR3 DNA sequence: TGTGCCATCAGTGCCAGACAGGACCCGAATGAAAAACTGTTTTTT. Translated, it gives CAISARQDPNEKLFF.

This clonotype has at least ten counts. The chain is built from TRBV20-1 and TRBJ2-2; TRBD2 agrees at 10 bases. This CDR3 comprises 19 residues. V trimming: 1 base; J trimming: 6 bases; junction bases outside the gene matches: 17. Germline V CDR1 and CDR2: DFQATT, SNEGSKA (reference sequence). CDR3 residues: CSARVETSGLPLTPGELFF. The CDR3 DNA reads TGCAGTGCTAGAGTTGAGACTAGCGGGCTCCCCTTAACCCCCGGGGAGCTGTTTTTT.

This clonotype was observed a few times. This clone may be a read error of a much larger clone one base away. This chain uses TRBV21-1 with TRBJ2-4; the DNA was not used to check the table's D call, TRBD2. TRBV21-1 is deemed a pseudogene. This CDR3 is built from 18 residues. This CDR3 reads CASSKERAGSIAKKIQYF. The CDR3 nucleotides are TGTGCCAGCAGCAAAGAGAGGGCAGGGAGTATTGCCAAAAAAATTCAGTACTTC.

This clonotype was detected ten times or more. The genes are TRBV6-2 or TRBV6-3 and TRBJ2-1; D possibly uses TRBD1 or TRBD2 (5 bases each). Trimming removed 6 bases at V and 8 bases at J, with 8 bases between. Germline CDR1 and CDR2: MNHEY and SVGEGT. The CDR3 contains 11 residues. CDR3 coding DNA: TGTGCCAGCAGAAGAGGGGATGAGCAGTTCTTC. Residues: CASRRGDEQFF.

This clonotype was found many times. This rearrangement joins TRBV21-1 to TRBJ2-2. TRBV21-1 is a pseudogene. This CDR3 is built from 14 residues. CDR3 DNA sequence: TGTGCCAGCAGCAAGGACCGAAACACCGGGGAGCTGTTTTTT. As protein: CASSKDRNTGELFF.

This clonotype was seen many times. The rearrangement links TRBV7-2 to TRBJ2-5, with TRBD1 as a possible D gene (5 bases). Germline values: CDR1 SGHTA, CDR2 FQGNSA. V was cut by 1 base and J by 5 bases, with 11 bases left in between. The CDR3 has 14 amino acids. CDR3 loop: CASSLVAGLETQYF. CDR3 DNA sequence: TGTGCCAGCAGCTTAGTGGCAGGGTTGGAGACCCAGTACTTC.

This clonotype was found many times. The V gene is TRBV5-1, the J gene TRBJ1-6; 10 nucleotides agree with TRBD1. CDR1 is SGHRS and CDR2 is YFSETQ in the germline V gene. The J segment lost 7 bases and the V segment lost 3 bases, leaving 7 bases of the junction unmatched. This CDR3 comprises 16 residues. Here the CDR3 DNA reads TGCGCCAGCAGCTCTGGGACAGGGGCTCAGAATTCACCCCTCCACTTT. This gives the protein CASSSGTGAQNSPLHF.

In its sample, this clonotype was seen many times. The chain has TRBV6-2 or TRBV6-3 and TRBJ2-7; TRBD2 matches at 8 bases. The germline gives CDR1 MNHEY, CDR2 SVGEGT. The CDR3 length is 17 residues. J was trimmed by 0 bases and V by 2 bases; bases with no gene match: 9. This chain's CDR3 is CASSYKALAGGSYEQYF. In DNA form, the CDR3 reads TGTGCCAGCAGTTACAAGGCACTTGCGGGAGGCTCCTACGAGCAGTACTTC.

V gene TRBV3-1 combines with J gene TRBJ1-1; tentatively, D is TRBD1 (5 bases). Germline CDR1 is LGHDT and CDR2 is YNNKEL (reference sequence). This CDR3 has 11 amino acids. The V end was cut by 9 bases, the J end by 11 bases, with 16 bases between. The CDR3 loop reads CASRGRGSAFF. The CDR3 DNA follows: TGTGCCAGTCGAGGGCGGGGGAGCGCTTTCTTT.

This clonotype was counted ten times or more. The V and J genes are TRBV4-3 and TRBJ2-7; TRBD2 matches 11 bases. This CDR3 has 15 residues. V was clipped by 0 bases and J by 6 bases; unmatched bases: 4. Germline V gene sequence: CDR1 LGHNA, CDR2 YSLEER. Written as DNA, the CDR3 is TGCGCCAGCAGCCAAGAAGTACTAGCGGGAGCCGAGCAGTACTTC. Translated, it gives CASSQEVLAGAEQYF.

On this clonotype itself: A much larger clone differs by one base, so this may be a read error. The CDR3 reads CASSPLVGNEQFF. The CDR3 bases are TGTGCCAGCAGTCCCCTGGTAGGGAATGAGCAGTTCTTC. This sequence joins TRBV27 and TRBJ2-1; D remains ambiguous. CDR3 length: 13 amino acids. The germline V gene encodes CDR1 MNHEY and CDR2 SMNVEV (reference sequence). V was pared by 5 bases and J by 7 bases, with 12 bases between.

This clonotype was observed at least ten times. The genes are TRBV5-1 and TRBJ2-5, with 7 bases that match TRBD1. CDR3 length: 14 amino acids. V dropped 3 bases and J dropped 1; count of bases not matched to a gene: 3. CDR1 is SGHRS, CDR2 YFSETQ, per germline. The CDR3 bases are TGCGCCAGCAGCTCTGGGACAGCCCAAGAGACCCAGTACTTC. Translated: CASSSGTAQETQYF.

This clonotype was seen repeatedly, ten times or more. J is TRBJ2-7 and V is TRBV7-2; TRBD2 is a possible D gene (6 bases). From germline, CDR1 is SGHTA and CDR2 FQGNSA. This CDR3 has 12 amino acids. V was pared by 5 bases and J by 3 bases, with 8 bases between. CDR3 sequence (DNA): TGTGCCAGCAGCCCGACTAGCTACGAGCAGTACTTC. Translating it yields CASSPTSYEQYF.

This clonotype was counted many times. The rearrangement joins TRBV7-2 to TRBJ2-3; unclear D gene. CDR3 length: 16 residues. The germline V gene encodes CDR1 SGHTA and CDR2 FQGNSA. The germline V and J ends were trimmed by 2 bases and 5 bases, with 17 bases remaining between them. CDR3 in DNA: TGTGCCAGCAGCTTAATGGGCGCCTCACGAAAAGATACGCAGTATTTT. This encodes CASSLMGASRKDTQYF.

This clonotype was observed at least ten times. The chain carries TRBV7-6 and TRBJ1-4, with D uncertain. The CDR3 has 18 amino acids. V was shortened by 1 base and J by 6 bases, with 21 bases between the two germline ends. The germline V gene encodes CDR1 SGHVS and CDR2 FNYEAQ. The CDR3, as DNA: TGTGCCAGCAGCTTAGTAGGACCCGAAACAACCGGGGATGAAAAACTGTTTTTT. This sequence encodes CASSLVGPETTGDEKLFF.